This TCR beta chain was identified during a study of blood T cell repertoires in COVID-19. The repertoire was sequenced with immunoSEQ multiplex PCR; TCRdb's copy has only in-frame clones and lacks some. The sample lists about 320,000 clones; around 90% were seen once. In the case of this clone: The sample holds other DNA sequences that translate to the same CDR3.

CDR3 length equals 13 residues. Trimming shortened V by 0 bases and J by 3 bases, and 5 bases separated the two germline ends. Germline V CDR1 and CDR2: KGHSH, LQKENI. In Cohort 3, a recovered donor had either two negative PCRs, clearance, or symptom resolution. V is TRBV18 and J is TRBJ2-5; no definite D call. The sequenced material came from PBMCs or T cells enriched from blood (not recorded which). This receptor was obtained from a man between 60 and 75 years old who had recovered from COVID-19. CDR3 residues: CASSPPSEETQYF. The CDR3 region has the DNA TGTGCCAGCTCACCACCTTCCGAAGAGACCCAGTACTTC.